This T cell receptor beta chain was observed in a study of cytomegalovirus exposure and HLA in healthy donors. PCR used 60 Vbeta primers and 13 Jbeta primers. Data came from immunoSEQ multiplex PCR; TCRdb stores just in-frame clones and leaves some out. This listing includes about 88,000 clones. The CDR3 contains 11 residues. V lost 7 bases and J lost 6; bases outside the gene matches: 3. Germline loops: CDR1 SQVTM, CDR2 ANQGSEA. This clonotype originated in a girl aged 5-17 years in good health and CMV-seropositive. Sequencing was done on a sample of PBMCs. The chain is built from TRBV29-1 and TRBJ1-2; 9 nucleotides agree with TRBD1. The CDR3 is CSGRQGDGYTF. In DNA, the CDR3 is TGCAGCGGAAGACAGGGGGATGGCTACACCTTC.